The 19 T cell receptor beta chains below were found in one sample sequenced in a study of a mutant IDH1 vaccine in newly diagnosed glioma. Time point meaning: baseline, week 1 (first vaccination visit). Treatment meaning: pre-vaccination baseline after standard-of-care therapy. The data were produced by immunoSEQ multiplex PCR, yet TCRdb's version contains in-frame clones alone and is incomplete. Among over 75,000 clones listed, 85% to 90% were seen once. Sample: PBMCs, taken from a glioma patient treated with radiotherapy, temozolomide or both. Source of these receptors: a woman in her forties or fifties with glioma.

The genes are TRBV5-4 and TRBJ2-7; 9 bases match TRBD2. Trimming removed 4 bases from V and 6 bases from J; junction bases left unmatched: 11. Per the germline V gene, CDR1 is SGHNT and CDR2 is YYREEE (reference sequence). The CDR3 length is 15 residues. CDR3 coding DNA: TGTGCCAGCAGCCGCCTAGCGGGATCGCGCAGCGAGCAGTACTTC. It specifies CASSRLAGSRSEQYF.

This rearrangement joins TRBV6-1 to TRBJ2-6, with D uncertain. The CDR3 extends over 14 amino acids. Between the trimmed V and J ends, which lost 7 bases and 0 bases, there was a span of 7 bases. Germline CDR1 reads MNHNS; CDR2 reads SASEGT. The CDR3 nucleotides are TGTGCCAGCATAAAGACCTCTGGGGCCAACGTCCTGACTTTC. Encoded protein: CASIKTSGANVLTF.

This chain connects TRBV9 to TRBJ1-1; the match to TRBD1 covers 9 bases. The CDR3 covers 15 residues. After removal of 5 bases from V and 4 bases from J, the junction contained 9 bases not matched to a gene. The germline V gene has CDR1 SGDLS and CDR2 YYNGEE. In DNA, the CDR3 is TGTGCCAGCAGAGGAACAGGGGGCGCGGGCACTGAAGCTTTCTTT. Encoded protein: CASRGTGGAGTEAFF.

This clone appeared a single time. The V gene is TRBV28, the J gene TRBJ2-3, with 7 nucleotides matching TRBD1. CDR3 length: 13 amino acids. Trimming took 2 bases from V and 4 from J; bases not matched to a gene: 0. Germline assignment: CDR1 MDHEN and CDR2 SYDVKM. DNA of the CDR3: TGTGCCAGCAGTTTAGGGACAGCAGATACGCAGTATTTT. Translation: CASSLGTADTQYF.

This chain connects TRBV19 to TRBJ1-1, with 8 bases matching TRBD1. CDR3 size: 15 residues. V gave up 7 bases and J gave up 5 bases; unmatched junction bases: 12. The germline V gene encodes CDR1 LNHDA and CDR2 SQIVND (reference sequence). Written as DNA, the CDR3 is TGTGCCAGTACATCCGGACAGGGATGGGGAACTGAAGCTTTCTTT. Its protein product is CASTSGQGWGTEAFF. Full variable domain (outside the CDR3, taken from reference TRBV19 and TRBJ1-1): DGGITQSPKYLFRKEGQNVTLSCEQNLNHDAMYWYRQDPGQGLRLIYYSQIVNDFQKGDIAEGYSVSREKKESFPLTVTSAQKNPTAFYLCASTSGQGWGTEAFFGQGTRLTVV.

V gene TRBV29-1 combines with J gene TRBJ1-1, with D unclear. CDR1 and CDR2 from the germline V gene are SQVTM and ANQGSEA. Trimming shortened V by 7 bases and J by 4 bases, and 10 bases separated the two germline ends. The CDR3 contains 11 residues. Written as DNA, the CDR3 is TGCAGCGGCGGGGTGGGCACTGAAGCTTTCTTT. The encoded protein is CSGGVGTEAFF.

This clone was seen a handful of times. One end of the junction fails to match germline, which may point to a read error. The CDR3: CASSPGTGGTEAFF. The CDR3, as DNA: TGTGCTAGCAGCCCGGGGACAGGGGGGACTGAAGCTTTCTTT. V gene TRBV7-7 combines with J gene TRBJ1-1; 11 positions match TRBD1. CDR1 is SSHAT, CDR2 FNYEAQ, per germline (reference sequence). The CDR3 has 14 residues. The whole variable domain, filled in from reference TRBV7-7 and TRBJ1-1, reads GAGVSQSPRYKVTKRGQDVTLRCDPISSHATLYWYQQALGQGPEFLTYFNYEAQPDKSGLPSDRFSAERPEGSISTLTIQRTEQRDSAMYRCASSPGTGGTEAFFGQGTRLTVV.

The V gene is TRBV28, the J gene TRBJ2-5, with D possibly matching TRBD2 (6 bases). Germline V gene lookup returns CDR1 MDHEN and CDR2 SYDVKM. Trimming left V 5 bases short and J 4 bases short, with 14 bases between. The CDR3 has 14 residues. The CDR3 nucleotides read TGTGCCAGCAGTCGCCGGAGGGGAGGAGAGACCCAGTACTTC. This sequence encodes CASSRRRGGETQYF.

The J gene is TRBJ1-6, the V gene TRBV19; 10 nucleotides align to TRBD1. V lost 3 bases to trimming and J lost 10 bases; unmatched junction nucleotides: 9. CDR1 and CDR2 (germline): LNHDA, SQIVND (reference sequence). The CDR3 is 16 amino acids. This CDR3 reads CASSIGRDRGPSPLHF. In DNA form, the CDR3 reads TGTGCCAGTAGTATCGGCCGGGACAGGGGACCGTCACCCCTCCACTTT.

This chain uses TRBV9 with TRBJ2-5; 7 bases align to TRBD1. The J call may be faulty, since TRBJ2-7 better matches the DNA end. Germline V gives CDR1 SGDLS, CDR2 YYNGEE. The CDR3 covers 15 residues. CDR3 coding DNA: TGTGCCAGCAGCGTAACAGGGACAGTCTCCTACGAGCAGTACTTC. Protein: CASSVTGTVSYEQYF.

This chain connects TRBV19 to TRBJ1-4, with D perhaps matching TRBD1 (5 bases). This CDR3 region has 14 residues. CDR1 and CDR2 from the germline V gene are LNHDA and SQIVND (reference sequence). Trimming pared 5 bases from V and 8 bases from J, leaving 15 bases between. The CDR3 loop is CASSLLGGDEKLFF. The CDR3 DNA is TGTGCCAGTAGTCTCCTTGGAGGGGACGAAAAACTGTTTTTT.

This rearrangement joins TRBV27 to TRBJ2-7; a weak D match, TRBD2 (5 bases). Germline assignment: CDR1 MNHEY and CDR2 SMNVEV (reference sequence). Trimming stripped 9 bases from V and 2 bases from J, with 8 bases between. The CDR3 sequence is 11 residues long. CDR3: CARDWTYEQYF. CDR3 sequence (DNA): TGTGCCAGGGACTGGACCTACGAGCAGTACTTC.

This sequence joins TRBV27 and TRBJ2-1, with a possible D match to TRBD2 (6 bases). CDR1 and CDR2 from the germline V gene are MNHEY and SMNVEV (reference sequence). Trimming took off 7 bases at V and 3 bases at J, with 16 bases between the two ends. The CDR3 runs 15 residues. CDR3 region: CASTPAGPFYNEQFF. CDR3 DNA: TGTGCCAGCACCCCAGCGGGCCCCTTCTACAATGAGCAGTTCTTC.

The chain links TRBV19 to TRBJ1-1; D is ambiguous. CDR3 length equals 13 residues. The V and J ends lost 5 bases and 0 bases respectively, with 7 bases between them. Germline-derived CDR1 and CDR2 are LNHDA and SQIVND (reference sequence). As DNA, the CDR3 is TGTGCCAGTAGTCCCGGGATGAACACTGAAGCTTTCTTT. Its protein is CASSPGMNTEAFF.

This sequence joins TRBV30 and TRBJ2-7, with 14 positions matching TRBD2. J was trimmed by 7 bases and V by 0 bases; bases with no gene match: 5. The CDR3 consists of 15 residues. From germline, CDR1 is GTSNPN and CDR2 SVGIG (reference sequence). The CDR3 DNA sequence: TGTGCCTGGAGTGTAGGACTAGCGGGAGGCGTGGAGCAGTACTTC. It yields the protein CAWSVGLAGGVEQYF.

The rearrangement links TRBV7-9 to TRBJ1-2, with TRBD1 matching over 8 bases. After removal of 4 bases from V and 3 bases from J, the junction contained 10 bases not matched to a gene. The CDR3 has 16 residues. Germline V lookup: CDR1 SEHNR, CDR2 FQNEAQ (reference sequence). CDR3: CASSSGQALKDYGYTF. CDR3 DNA: TGTGCCAGCAGCTCGGGACAGGCTCTTAAGGACTATGGCTACACCTTC.

The chain uses TRBV5-6 and TRBJ2-2; D call uncertain. There are 11 residues in the CDR3. The V gene's germline CDR1 is SGHDT and CDR2 YYEEEE. Trimming took off 4 bases at V and 9 bases at J, with 7 bases between the two ends. This CDR3 reads CASSGGRELFF. The CDR3 nucleotides are TGTGCCAGCAGCGGCGGCCGGGAGCTGTTTTTT.

This sequence joins TRBV9 and TRBJ2-1; 11 bases align to TRBD1. Per germline, CDR1 SGDLS and CDR2 YYNGEE. CDR3 length: 15 residues. Losses at the gene ends were 1 base for V and 7 bases for J; bases not matched to a gene: 4. The CDR3 region is CASSVRTGGENEQFF. CDR3 DNA: TGTGCCAGCAGCGTAAGGACAGGGGGCGAAAATGAGCAGTTCTTC. The full variable domain, in which reference TRBV9 and TRBJ2-1 provide the parts outside the CDR3, is DSGVTQTPKHLITATGQRVTLRCSPRSGDLSVYWYQQSLDQGLQFLIQYYNGEERAKGNILERFSAQQFPDLHSELNLSSLELGDSALYFCASSVRTGGENEQFFGPGTRLTVL.

The J gene is TRBJ1-1, the V gene TRBV28, with D perhaps TRBD1 (6 bases). This CDR3 is built from 13 residues. V lost 4 bases and J 4 bases, leaving 10 bases between the germline ends. CDR1 is MDHEN, CDR2 SYDVKM, per germline. Here the CDR3 reads CASSSGVGTEAFF. The CDR3 region has the DNA TGTGCCAGCAGTTCAGGGGTGGGCACTGAAGCTTTCTTT. The full variable domain, in which reference TRBV28 and TRBJ1-1 provide the parts outside the CDR3, is DVKVTQSSRYLVKRTGEKVFLECVQDMDHENMFWYRQDPGLGLRLIYFSYDVKMKEKGDIPEGYSVSREKKERFSLILESASTNQTSMYLCASSSGVGTEAFFGQGTRLTVV.